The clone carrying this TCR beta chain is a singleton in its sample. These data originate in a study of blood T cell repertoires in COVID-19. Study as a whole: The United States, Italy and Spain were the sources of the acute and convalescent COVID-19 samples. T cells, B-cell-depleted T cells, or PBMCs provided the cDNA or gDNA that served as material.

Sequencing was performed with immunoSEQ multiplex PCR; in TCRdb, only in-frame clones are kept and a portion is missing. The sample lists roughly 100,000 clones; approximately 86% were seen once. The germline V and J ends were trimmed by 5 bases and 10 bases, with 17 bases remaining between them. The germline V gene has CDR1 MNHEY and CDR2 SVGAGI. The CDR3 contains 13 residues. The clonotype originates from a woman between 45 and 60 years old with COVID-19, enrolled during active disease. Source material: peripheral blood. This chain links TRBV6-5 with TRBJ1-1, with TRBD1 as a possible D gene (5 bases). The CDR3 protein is CASSHDTQGLAFF. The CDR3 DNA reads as TGTGCCAGCAGTCACGATACTCAGGGCCTAGCTTTCTTT.